This T cell receptor beta chain was recovered during a study of blood T cell repertoires in COVID-19. The CDR3 contains 13 residues. With 10 bases removed from V and 4 bases from J, the gap between germline ends came to 13 bases. The germline gives CDR1 SGHAT, CDR2 FQNNGV. TCRdb keeps only in-frame clones here, not all; method: immunoSEQ multiplex PCR. Of nearly 400,000 clones in the sample, around nine tenths were seen once. Individuals aged about 18 to 95 years were recruited from some 26 US areas. Recovered Cohort 3 donors showed two negative PCRs, clearance, or symptom resolution. The chain carries TRBV11-2 and TRBJ1-4; D not resolved. The origin of this receptor is a woman in her 30s who had recovered from COVID-19. Sequencing was performed on PBMCs or T cells enriched from blood (not recorded which). This chain's CDR3 is CATSRGNNEKLFF. CDR3 nucleotide sequence: TGTGCCACCAGTAGAGGCAATAATGAAAAACTGTTTTTT.